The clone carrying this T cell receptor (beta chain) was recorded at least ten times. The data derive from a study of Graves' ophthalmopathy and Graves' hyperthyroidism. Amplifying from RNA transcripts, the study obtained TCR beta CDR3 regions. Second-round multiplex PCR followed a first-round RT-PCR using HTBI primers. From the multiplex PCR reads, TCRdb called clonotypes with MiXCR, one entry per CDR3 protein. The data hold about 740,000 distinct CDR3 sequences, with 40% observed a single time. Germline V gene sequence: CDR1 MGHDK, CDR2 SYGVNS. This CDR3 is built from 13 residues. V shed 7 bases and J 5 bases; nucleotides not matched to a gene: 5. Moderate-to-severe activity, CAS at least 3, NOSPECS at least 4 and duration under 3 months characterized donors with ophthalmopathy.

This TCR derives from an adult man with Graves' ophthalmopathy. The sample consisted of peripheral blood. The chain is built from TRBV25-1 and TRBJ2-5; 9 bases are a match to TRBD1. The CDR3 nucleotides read TGTGCCAGCACAACAGGGGGCGAGGAGACCCAGTACTTC. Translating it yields CASTTGGEETQYF.